The TCR beta chain under discussion was sequenced for a study of blood T cell repertoires in COVID-19. The CDR3 covers 15 residues. The junction had 1 base not matched to a gene; V was cut back by 1 base and J by 2 bases. Germline V CDR1 and CDR2: SGHTA, FQGNSA. Sequencing was performed with immunoSEQ multiplex PCR; in TCRdb, only in-frame clones are kept and a portion is missing. The sample includes under 200,000 clones, 80% to 90% of them seen just once. V gene TRBV7-2 combines with J gene TRBJ1-4; 7 nucleotides align to TRBD1. The TCR sequence derives from a man in his 60s with acute or convalescent COVID-19. The material sequenced was peripheral blood. CDR3 nucleotides: TGTGCCAGCAGCTTAGGGGGACAGACTAATGAAAAACTGTTTTTT. Translating it yields CASSLGGQTNEKLFF.